The following is a T cell receptor beta chain sequence with its context. This clone showed up just a few times. What antigen it recognizes has not been identified. No much larger clone exists at a distance of one base, and base qualities are not known. The data were obtained in a study of cytomegalovirus exposure and HLA in healthy donors (dated by TCRdb to the late 2010s). Concerning the study at large: An earlier analysis of roughly 630 of the donors reported approximately 290 Gb of sequence data and some 120 million unique TCR beta sequences from 150 million to 200 million T cells. An early release that covered about 640 HLA-typed donors contained 300 to 350 gigabases of sequencing data and tens of millions of unique TCR sequences. Of the approximately 400 genotyped donors, approximately 83% fell in the genetic ancestry cluster associated with self-reported Caucasian donors. The aim of the study was to test whether cataloging public T cell receptors could identify signatures of past pathogen exposure. The study used immunosequencing to profile the T cell repertoires of under 700 subjects and linked those repertoires to cytomegalovirus serostatus. In addition to the first cohort of around 670 subjects, a separate validation cohort of 100 to 150 different subjects was used. High-throughput TCR immunosequencing, statistical association of individual TCRs with disease status, and machine learning were combined to predict cytomegalovirus infection status. A later analysis re-analyzed previously published TCR beta repertoires from 500 to 700 donors and added high-resolution HLA genotyping to study TCR occurrence patterns. Rather than drawing on any new phenotypic data, the later analysis identified candidate immune exposures from TCR beta sequences and the way those sequences occurred across donors. In an earlier analysis of 550 to 700 of the donors, high-throughput TCR beta sequencing was used to judge whether each TCR beta V gene segment behaved as functional or pseudogenic. Donor age, sex, ethnicity and CMV serostatus were compiled together with the repertoire data. A later genetic analysis took genome-wide SNP genotypes for about three fifths of the 666 donors and used that subset as a discovery cohort. Every repertoire in the discovery cohort had been generated on one and the same sequencing platform. Both class I and class II loci were covered by HLA typing, at four-digit resolution. The number of donors typed differed by locus, with 629-630 for A, B, C, DRB1 and DQB1, approximately 500 for DQA1, some 570 for DPA1, and approximately 470 for DPB1. Four or five DR-DQ haplotypes were handled as single units for association and clustering because linkage in the cohort was strong. Across some 400 genotyped donors of the cohort, an average of approximately 240,000 unique TCR beta nucleotide sequences per donor were sequenced, and approximately 17% of those sequences were non-productive. What the authors observed across the whole study: In a later analysis, the rate of TCR association differed among HLA loci, with DRB1 alleles having the most associated TCRs and HLA-C alleles having the fewest. According to a later analysis, most CMV-associated TCR beta chains appeared to be HLA-restricted, and the HLA associations seemed to be driven largely by CMV exposure. Because counts were too low, about 17 rarely observed V segments, including chromosome 9 orphons, were excluded from the earlier analysis of 587 of the donors. Linkage disequilibrium might explain the correlated functional status among segregating V segments, but an unknown experimental factor could not be ruled out. When HLA alleles, especially DR and DQ, strongly co-occurred, TCR associations were difficult to assign to individual alleles. A later analysis associated approximately 17,000 TCR beta sequences with specific HLA alleles at a false discovery rate of 0.05. Roughly uniform sequencing depth across donors was assumed in presence/absence analyses, although this assumption may not hold. Some IMGT-functional V segments, including TRBV6-2 and TRBV6-3, could not be told apart with the 87-base-pair reads, so those segments were excluded. In the study, about 150 TCR beta chains were listed as associated with cytomegalovirus. According to a later analysis, parvovirus B19, influenza, CMV and Epstein-Barr virus appeared linked to several top co-occurrence clusters. The classifier was reported to diagnose cytomegalovirus status with high specificity and sensitivity in both the original and validation cohorts. Broadly in line with IMGT annotations, most TCR beta V segments showed up in productive rearrangements about 87% or about 30% of the time in an earlier analysis of some 590 of the donors. The only immune exposure information available for the cohort was CMV serostatus. A later genetic analysis associated a missense DCLRE1C variant with V-gene and J-gene trimming of TCR beta chains, and an independent cohort replicated the association. In a later analysis, HLA-associated TCR beta chains showed more clonal expansion and lower generation probabilities than non-associated chains that were equally common. A group of highly shared sequence variants was considered likely to be a technical artifact of the sequencing pipeline. This cohort had only TCR beta chains sequenced, and the lack of alpha or paired-chain data limited which features could be detected. The authors suggested that the approach could potentially be generalized to other disease states and immunological phenotypes. Three of the identified cytomegalovirus-associated TCR beta chains were confirmed in vitro to be specific for cytomegalovirus antigens. Because HLA typing was missing for some donors at each locus, association tests included only the typed subset. Compared with the approximately 700-donor mean, donors in an Asian-associated ancestry cluster had fewer N-insertions in productive TCRs, according to a later genetic analysis. A further reported finding was that TCR beta sequences accurately predicted the HLA-A and HLA-B alleles for most subjects in the first cohort. Across donors, most TCR sequences were observed very rarely, whereas some public TCRs were present in many individuals.

Trimming leaves V shorter by 2 bases and J shorter by 4 bases, with the junction holding 8 bases beyond the gene matches. CDR1 and CDR2 are read off the germline V gene as SGHRS and YFSETQ. The CDR3 measures 15 amino acids from cysteine to phenylalanine. Here the CDR3 DNA is all that survives: 45 bases in frame from base 1. The cohort was made up of approximately 670 healthy bone marrow donors. At the time of sampling, every cohort member was nominally healthy, though immune exposures that went unrecorded were likely present. The donor tested CMV seropositive and was one of the 289 seropositive cohort members. Every donor gave a peripheral blood sample, and the peripheral blood mononuclear cells from that sample were used for TCR beta sequencing. Genomic DNA extraction from the blood cell samples was performed with the Qiagen DNeasy Blood Extraction Kit. The method was the immunoSEQ multiplex PCR assay. For the multiplex PCR, a mixture combining 60 forward primers for TCR Vbeta segments and 13 reverse primers for TCR Jbeta segments was used. The CDR3 region of rearranged TCR beta genes was amplified from genomic DNA with a multiplex PCR assay. The amplified TCR beta libraries were sequenced on the Illumina HiSeq System as 87-base-pair reads. The authors' pipeline ran thus. Across the 670 or so repertoires, a later analysis counted some 80 million unique TCR beta chains, 9 million to 14 million of which were shared by at least two donors. A nearest-neighbor algorithm error-corrected the raw reads and collapsed the reads into unique sequences, merging closely related sequences to remove PCR and sequencing errors. V, D and J gene segments were assigned by aligning CDR3 sequences to IMGT reference sequences. Each retained sequence needed at least a six-nucleotide match to both a V gene segment and a J gene segment. Rearrangements were classified as productive when the CDR3 lacked stop codons and remained in frame with V and J, and all other rearrangements were classified as non-productive. CDR3 was defined according to IMGT convention as the region running from the second conserved V-encoded cysteine to the conserved J-encoded phenylalanine. Sequences without an unambiguous match to a single V gene segment were excluded from the earlier analysis of 587 of the donors. An earlier analysis of over 450 of the donors classified V segments as functional when productive rearrangements were above 56.7% and as segregating when the standard deviation between donors was above 5%. To diagnose cytomegalovirus status from the catalog of TCR beta chain sequences, a statistical classification framework was built. In a later analysis, V and J genes were assigned by comparing TCR nucleotide sequences against IMGT/GENE-DB human TR gene sequences. Using the TCRdist pipeline, a later analysis assigned CDR3 sequences along with most-parsimonious VDJ recombination scenarios. In a later analysis, every TCR beta chain was defined by the combination of its CDR3 amino acid sequence and its V-gene family, and reads without a unique V-gene family were dropped. As a way to deal with suspected cross-contamination and a sequencing artifact, a later analysis dropped 500 to 700 nucleotide sequences that were highly shared and had low generation probability. A later analysis calculated a clonal expansion index for each public chain from normalized within-repertoire ranks of inferred template counts. In a later analysis, generation probabilities were computed with a VDJ recombination model fitted to out-of-frame rearrangements, and the resulting probabilities were checked against IGoR. In a later analysis, TCR-TCR, TCR-HLA and TCR-CMV co-occurrence was scored with hypergeometric tests, and a repertoire-size bias correction was applied to TCR pairs. To estimate false discovery rates, a later analysis permuted the HLA or CMV assignments 20 times. In a later analysis, co-occurring TCRs were grouped using DBSCAN, and TCRdist sequence similarity was added for clustering within HLA-allele-positive subsets. Repertoires with fewer than 30,000 or more than 120,000 public chains were left out of co-occurrence clustering, as were several repertoires with anomalous nucleotide sharing. Sourced from immuneACCESS, this table was stored by TCRdb with only in-frame sequences that have V and J called. A share of the clones is absent; for the studies checked, an unresolved V gene accounts for under half, and the remainder has no known explanation. The V and J calls and the clone size are those of that table, but D and trimming were determined from the DNA. Counted in this sample were about 110,000 clones; 65% to 75% of them appeared once. The ten largest account for roughly 11% of the sample.

The rearranged chain carries TRBV5-1 and TRBJ1-2; 7 junctional bases match TRBD1. Sequencing input: PBMCs. This sequence originates from a man aged 35-49 years in good health and CMV-seropositive. The DNA sequence is given as TGCGCCAGCAGCTTACTACCCCGGGACAGCTATGGCTACACCTTC. Its translation reads: CASSLLPRDSYGYTF.